Listed below are T cell receptor beta chains from one sample, sequenced in a study of cytomegalovirus exposure and HLA in healthy donors. Libraries were prepared by immunoSEQ multiplex PCR; TCRdb keeps only in-frame clonotypes and omits some of them. The data contain 180,000 or so clones, 75% to 80% of them singletons. Source material: PBMCs. All receptors come from a man between 50 and 59 years old in good health and CMV-seropositive. Both conserved end residues are part of each CDR3. The order of the fields is clone size, V gene, J gene, D gene, CDR3 DNA, CDR3 protein. D genes are given only for firm matches. Part of the rows lack a size; the others show once, few, many or a class for expanded clones.

-	TRBV11-2	TRBJ2-7	TRBD2	TGTGCCAGCAGCCTCAGCGGGGCCTACGAGCAGTACTTC	CASSLSGAYEQYF
-	TRBV13	TRBJ1-5	TRBD1	TGTGCCAGCAGCTTAGGCCGGACAGGGTCAGGCAATCAGCCCCAGCATTTT	CASSLGRTGSGNQPQHF
-	TRBV7-6	TRBJ2-1	-	TGTGCCAGCAGCCCCGACAATAGAAGGGAGCAGTTCTTC	CASSPDNRREQFF
-	TRBV7-6	TRBJ2-2	-	TGTGCCAGCAGCTATCAGGGGCTTAACACCGGGGAGCTGTTTTTT	CASSYQGLNTGELFF
once	TRBV6-1	TRBJ2-1	TRBD2	TGTGCCAGCAGGGGGAGGAGCGGGGGGTACAATGAGCAGTTCTTC	CASRGRSGGYNEQFF
-	TRBV6-1	TRBJ1-3	-	TGTGCCAGCAGTGAATTTTCGGCAGGGACATCTGGAAACACCATATATTTT	CASSEFSAGTSGNTIYF
-	TRBV5-6	TRBJ2-7	TRBD2	TGTGCCAGCCAACCGGGGAGGGGCTACGAGCAGTACTTC	CASQPGRGYEQYF
-	TRBV6-6	TRBJ1-2	-	TGTGCCAGCAGTTACTCGATGAAAGGGGTCGACTATGGCTACACCTTC	CASSYSMKGVDYGYTF
few	TRBV28	TRBJ2-5	-	TGTGCCAGCAGTTCCTTCCTTTCCGGGACTCCTGGGGAGACCCAGTACTTC	CASSSFLSGTPGETQYF
-	TRBV2	TRBJ2-2	-	TGTGCCAGCAGTGAATCAGGGGTCGCCGGGGAGCTGTTTTTT	CASSESGVAGELFF
-	TRBV5-1	TRBJ2-2	-	TGCGCCAGCAACAACAGGAACACCGGGGAGCTGTTTTTT	CASNNRNTGELFF
-	TRBV2	TRBJ1-4	-	TGTGCCAGCAGTGTGCTATCGGGTGAAAAACTGTTTTTT	CASSVLSGEKLFF
few	TRBV4-1	TRBJ1-4	TRBD1	TGCGCCAGCAGCCAAACAACAGGGGGCAGGGCTAATGAAAAACTGTTTTTT	CASSQTTGGRANEKLFF
-	TRBV4-1	TRBJ1-1	-	TGCGCCAGCAGCCAAGACGGACGGATGGGGAGGAACACTGAAGCTTTCTTT	CASSQDGRMGRNTEAFF
-	TRBV6-6	TRBJ2-1	TRBD1	TGTGCCAGCAGTCTTAGACAGGGGTTTTACAATGAGCAGTTCTTC	CASSLRQGFYNEQFF
-	TRBV6-5	TRBJ2-1	-	TGTGCCAGCAGTTACCGGACAGCTTACAATGAGCAGTTCTTC	CASSYRTAYNEQFF
-	TRBV7-6	TRBJ1-5	-	TGTGCCAGCAGCATACTAGGACAGCCCCAGCATTTT	CASSILGQPQHF
few	TRBV30	TRBJ2-3	-	TGTGCCTGGAGTGTACAGAGCGGAACTAGCACAGATACGCAGTATTTT	CAWSVQSGTSTDTQYF
-	TRBV28	TRBJ2-7	TRBD1	TGTGCCAGCAGTTACACCCTCTTACCGGGACAGGGAGTCTACGAGCAGTACTTC	CASSYTLLPGQGVYEQYF
-	TRBV29-1	TRBJ2-5	-	TGCAGCGTTGAAAAGTCGCGGGTCCAAGAGACCCAGTACTTC	CSVEKSRVQETQYF
-	TRBV10-3	TRBJ1-4	TRBD1	TGTGCCATCAGTGATAATGGGACAGGGGGGAAAAAACTGTTTTTT	CAISDNGTGGKKLFF
-	TRBV6-5	TRBJ2-2	TRBD1	TGTGCCAGCCTCCCTGGGACAGGGGCGTCCGGGGAGCTGTTTTTT	CASLPGTGASGELFF
-	TRBV6-5	TRBJ2-5	-	TGTGCCAGCAGTTACTCGATGCTAATCCAAGAGACCCAGTACTTC	CASSYSMLIQETQYF
-	TRBV9	TRBJ1-2	TRBD1	TGTGCCAGCAGCGTCCACCCGGGGCAGGGGGGCTATGGCTACACCTTC	CASSVHPGQGGYGYTF
few	TRBV6-7	TRBJ1-4	TRBD1	TGTGCCAGCAGGCTCCGGGACAGGGATAAAGGAAAACTGTTTTTT	CASRLRDRDKGKLFF
few	TRBV19	TRBJ2-2	-	TGTGCCAGTAGTATAAAACTAACAGGGCACGGGGAGCTGTTTTTT	CASSIKLTGHGELFF
-	TRBV5-5	TRBJ1-6	-	TGTGCCAGCAGCTCCATGGGGGAGGGCTCACCCCTCCACTTT	CASSSMGEGSPLHF
-	TRBV7-2	TRBJ2-5	TRBD2	TGTGCCAGCAGTAGTGGGGGGGGAGTAGAGACCCAGTACTTC	CASSSGGGVETQYF
-	TRBV11-1	TRBJ2-5	-	TGTGCCAGCAGCTTAGGGTACTACCAAGAGACCCAGTACTTC	CASSLGYYQETQYF
-	TRBV5-1	TRBJ2-3	TRBD2	TGCGCCAGCAGCTTGGTTGTCGGGGGGGCACCAGATACGCAGTATTTT	CASSLVVGGAPDTQYF
-	TRBV7-6	TRBJ2-7	TRBD2	TGTGCCAGCAGCTCCCGGGGGGGATACGAGCAGTACTTC	CASSSRGGYEQYF
-	TRBV28	TRBJ1-2	TRBD1	TGTGCCAGCAGTGTCAGGGGGTATGGCTACACCTTC	CASSVRGYGYTF
-	TRBV6-6	TRBJ2-2	TRBD1	TGTGCCAGCAGTTACCCACCGGGACAGGGAACCGGGGAGCTGTTTTTT	CASSYPPGQGTGELFF
-	TRBV7-2	TRBJ2-6	-	TGTGCCGGTCAAAAGAGTCCAGGGGCCAACGTCCTGACTTTC	CAGQKSPGANVLTF
-	TRBV5-4	TRBJ2-3	TRBD1	TGTGCCAGCAGCTGGGGCGCGACAGGGATCAGCACAGATACGCAGTATTTT	CASSWGATGISTDTQYF
-	TRBV30	TRBJ2-5	TRBD2	TGTGCCTGGAGTGGAGGGGAGGGAATGGGACAGACCCAGTACTTC	CAWSGGEGMGQTQYF
-	TRBV10-3	TRBJ2-7	TRBD2	TGTGCCATCAGTAGACTAGCGGGGGACTACGAGCAGTACTTC	CAISRLAGDYEQYF
-	TRBV5-1	TRBJ2-5	TRBD2	TGCGCCAGCAGGGACCCTCCAGGAGCGGGGGGCGTGCAGACCCAGTACTTC	CASRDPPGAGGVQTQYF
-	TRBV5-6	TRBJ2-5	-	TGTGCCAGCAGCTTGGAGAAGGGCACTAGACGGGAGACCCAGTACTTC	CASSLEKGTRRETQYF
-	TRBV11-2	TRBJ1-6	-	TGTGCCAGCAGCTTAATCCAGGGCGGCTCCTATAATTCACCCCTCCACTTT	CASSLIQGGSYNSPLHF
-	TRBV28	TRBJ1-2	TRBD1	TGTGCCAGCAGGTCTGGGGCTTTAACAGGGGATTCGGGCTACACCTTC	CASRSGALTGDSGYTF
once	TRBV5-6	TRBJ2-1	TRBD2	TGTGCCAGCAGCTTCCTAGCGGCCGACTACAATGAGCAGTTCTTC	CASSFLAADYNEQFF
once	TRBV11-2	TRBJ2-1	-	TGTGCCAGCAGCTTGGGTAGCGGACCTTACAATGAGCAGTTCTTC	CASSLGSGPYNEQFF
-	TRBV6-6	TRBJ2-5	-	TGTGCCAGCAGTCCCGGTAGTCCTGTAAAGACCCAGTACTTC	CASSPGSPVKTQYF
few	TRBV6-1	TRBJ1-4	-	TGTGCCAGCAGGAAGACGGGTAATGAAAAACTGTTTTTT	CASRKTGNEKLFF
-	TRBV28	TRBJ2-2	TRBD1	TGTGCCAGCAAGGGACAGGGGGGGACCGGGGAGCTGTTTTTT	CASKGQGGTGELFF
-	TRBV6-6	TRBJ2-7	-	TGTGCCAGCAATAGCCCCCGGGACACAACCTACGAGCAGTACTTC	CASNSPRDTTYEQYF
-	TRBV9	TRBJ1-5	-	TGTGCCAGCAGCCTGCGGGCCGGGAGGCCCCAGCATTTT	CASSLRAGRPQHF